The clone carrying this T cell receptor (beta chain) was detected once. The antigen is not known. V lost 3 bases and J 9 bases, leaving 15 bases between the germline ends. This CDR3 is 15 amino acids long. Germline V gives CDR1 WNHNN, CDR2 SYGVQD (reference sequence). The data derive from a study of breast tumors, draining lymph nodes, adjacent tissues. TCRdb analysed the multiplex PCR reads with MiXCR anew, one entry per CDR3 protein. The table records more than 250,000 distinct CDR3 sequences, around 30% of them present only once. Study results and caveats: Findings are consistent with lymph node origin and intratumoral expansion of most tumor T cells. Compared with lymph nodes, tumors were less diverse; compared with nontumor tissue, more. Data only fit, rather than demonstrated, lymph node origin of most tumor T cells.

The lymph nodes were axillary draining lymph nodes from breast cancer patients. Source material: axillary lymph node tissue. The chain joins TRBV10-1 to TRBJ1-6; weak D call: TRBD1 (5 bases). This receptor was taken from a female donor with breast cancer. Some clones in this sample may be carry-over from other donors' samples. The CDR3 is CASSDRRSGSSPLHF. As DNA, the CDR3 is TGCGCCAGCAGTGATAGACGGTCAGGGAGTTCACCCCTCCACTTT.